This T cell receptor beta chain emerged from a study of cytomegalovirus exposure and HLA in healthy donors. Study conclusions and caveats: A few CMV-associated chains were confirmed in vitro to be specific for CMV antigens.

The PCR ran on 60 Vbeta and 13 Jbeta primers. Sequencing used immunoSEQ multiplex PCR; TCRdb keeps in-frame clones, though not all of them. The sample lists around 94,000 clones, roughly 85% occurring once. A remark on this clone: What it binds is not known.

Germline V gives CDR1 SGHTA, CDR2 FQGNSA. The CDR3 sequence is 13 residues long. The V and J ends lost 2 bases and 0 bases respectively, with 4 bases between them. The sequencing sample was made of PBMCs. The V gene is TRBV7-2, the J gene TRBJ1-1, with D hard to call. The TCR originated in a man aged 35 to 55 in good health and CMV-seronegative. CDR3 protein: CASSLSVNTEAFF. The CDR3 nucleotides are TGTGCCAGCAGCTTAAGCGTGAACACTGAAGCTTTCTTT.